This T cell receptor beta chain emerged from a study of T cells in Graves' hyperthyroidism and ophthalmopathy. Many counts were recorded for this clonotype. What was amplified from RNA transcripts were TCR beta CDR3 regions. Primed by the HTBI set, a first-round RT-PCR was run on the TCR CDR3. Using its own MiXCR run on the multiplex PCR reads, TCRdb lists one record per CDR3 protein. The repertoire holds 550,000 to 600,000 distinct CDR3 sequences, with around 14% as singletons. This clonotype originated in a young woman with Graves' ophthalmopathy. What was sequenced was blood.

This CDR3 reads CASSDSGMNTEAFF. The CDR3 DNA reads TGTGCCAGCAGCGATAGTGGAATGAACACTGAAGCTTTCTTT. The chain links TRBV2 to TRBJ1-1; D is unresolved. V lost 6 bases and J lost 0, with 11 bases in between. CDR3 length: 14 amino acids. CDR1 and CDR2 from the germline V gene are SNHLY and FYNNEI.